This TCR beta chain was sequenced during a study of OX40 agonist ivuxolimab in advanced cancers. The CDR3 covers 15 residues. CDR1 SGHTA and CDR2 FQGNSA come from the germline V gene. Deletions cut 0 bases from V and 4 bases from J, with 12 bases between. The method was immunoSEQ multiplex PCR; TCRdb's version includes in-frame clones alone and lacks a portion of them. The repertoire holds 60,000 to 90,000 clones, with about 81% as singletons. Sequenced here: CD4+ or CD8+ T cells sorted from blood, sampled in a trial of the OX40 agonist ivuxolimab. The chain carries TRBV7-2 and TRBJ1-2, with D perhaps matching TRBD1 (6 bases). The sequence was collected from an adult with an advanced solid tumor such as melanoma, head and neck, liver or kidney cancer. The CDR3 bases are TGTGCCAGCAGCTTAGCCGGGGGCAAGGGCTATGGCTACACCTTC. Protein product: CASSLAGGKGYGYTF.